One and the same sample provided the 21 T cell receptor beta chains below, sequenced in a study of blood T cell repertoires in COVID-19. Clones were sequenced by immunoSEQ multiplex PCR, and TCRdb holds only the in-frame ones, with some missing. The sample lists 13,000 or so clones, approximately 87% occurring once. The sequencing input was peripheral blood. These receptors were taken from a man aged 40-55 years with active or convalescent COVID-19.

The rearrangement joins TRBV28 to TRBJ2-7; 8 nucleotides agree with TRBD1. Germline assignment: CDR1 MDHEN and CDR2 SYDVKM. V lost 6 bases, J lost 6 bases, and 7 bases stayed unmatched. CDR3 length: 13 amino acids. The CDR3, as DNA: TGTGCCAGCAGATCAGGACAGGGTCGCGAGCAGTACTTC. Translated, it gives CASRSGQGREQYF.

The chain joins TRBV15 to TRBJ1-5; the D is unclear. V gave up 0 bases and J gave up 6 bases, with 3 bases separating them. Germline V gene data show CDR1 as LNHNV and CDR2 as YYDKDF (reference sequence). The CDR3 runs 12 residues. The CDR3: CATSRDIQPQHF. The CDR3 DNA reads TGTGCCACCAGCAGAGACATTCAGCCCCAGCATTTT. The full variable domain, its missing parts supplied by reference TRBV15 and TRBJ1-5, is DAMVIQNPRYQVTQFGKPVTLSCSQTLNHNVMYWYQQKSSQAPKLLFHYYDKDFNNEADTPDNFQSRRPNTSFCFLDIRSPGLGDTAMYLCATSRDIQPQHFGDGTRLSIL.

The chain recombines TRBV6-5 with TRBJ1-1; D is uncertain. V gave up 7 bases and J gave up 4 bases, with 13 bases separating them. From germline, CDR1 is MNHEY and CDR2 SVGAGI. CDR3 length equals 13 residues. CDR3 protein: CASKTPTGTEAFF. Written as DNA, the CDR3 is TGTGCCAGCAAAACTCCGACGGGCACTGAAGCTTTCTTT.

This chain joins TRBV7-6 and TRBJ1-2, with D tentatively TRBD1 (5 bases). V lost 1 base, J lost 0 bases, and 12 bases lay in between. CDR1 SGHVS and CDR2 FNYEAQ come from the germline V gene. There are 16 residues in the CDR3. DNA of the CDR3: TGTGCCAGCAGCTTAGAGGGTGGGGCAGCTAACTATGGCTACACCTTC. Its protein is CASSLEGGAANYGYTF.

The chain uses TRBV19 and TRBJ1-2; 7 bases fit TRBD1. This CDR3 spans 11 amino acids. Germline trimming cut 6 bases from V and 10 bases from J; bases unmatched to any gene: 5. Looked up from germline, CDR1 is LNHDA and CDR2 is SQIVND (reference sequence). The CDR3 spells CASRRQGDYTF. In DNA form, the CDR3 reads TGTGCCAGTAGAAGACAGGGAGACTACACCTTC. The full variable domain, its missing parts supplied by reference TRBV19 and TRBJ1-2, is DGGITQSPKYLFRKEGQNVTLSCEQNLNHDAMYWYRQDPGQGLRLIYYSQIVNDFQKGDIAEGYSVSREKKESFPLTVTSAQKNPTAFYLCASRRQGDYTFGSGTRLTVV.

This clone has just a few counts. The chain joins TRBV27 to TRBJ2-1; 8 nucleotides align to TRBD2. This CDR3 has 16 amino acids. V lost 7 bases, J lost 5 bases, and 13 bases stayed unmatched. Germline V gene sequence: CDR1 MNHEY, CDR2 SMNVEV (reference sequence). CDR3: CASTWFGTRTNNEQFF. Here the CDR3 DNA reads TGTGCCAGCACCTGGTTCGGGACTAGAACCAACAATGAGCAGTTCTTC.

This clone was detected a few times. V usage is TRBV5-1 and J usage is TRBJ2-7, with TRBD1 matching over 10 bases. The V gene end was trimmed by 0 bases and the J gene end by 5 bases; junction bases not matched to a gene: 5. CDR1 and CDR2 (germline): SGHRS, YFSETQ. The CDR3 extends over 15 amino acids. The CDR3 sequence: CASSLVTGGADEQYF. CDR3 in DNA: TGCGCCAGCAGCTTGGTGACAGGGGGCGCGGACGAGCAGTACTTC.

This clone has more than one count but fewer than ten. CDR3 DNA sequence: TGTGCCAGCAGTGAGGACAGTAATGAAAAACTGTTTTTT. It specifies CASSEDSNEKLFF. The rearrangement links TRBV2 to TRBJ1-4; TRBD1 might be the D (6 bases). The germline gives CDR1 SNHLY, CDR2 FYNNEI. Trimming shortened V by 3 bases and J by 4 bases, and 6 bases separated the two germline ends. This CDR3 is 13 amino acids long.

The chain has TRBV19 and TRBJ1-1, with 7 positions matching TRBD1. The CDR3 sequence is 12 residues long. The trim removed 9 bases at V and 2 bases at J, leaving 3 bases unmatched. Looked up from germline, CDR1 is LNHDA and CDR2 is SQIVND (reference sequence). CDR3 region: CASDRANTEAFF. CDR3 in DNA: TGTGCCAGCGACAGGGCCAACACTGAAGCTTTCTTT.

The rearrangement links TRBV6-2 or TRBV6-3 to TRBJ1-1; D gene unclear. The ends were cut back, 6 bases at V and 0 bases at J, with 14 bases in the middle. This CDR3 has 15 amino acids. CDR1 is MNHEY and CDR2 is SVGEGT in the germline V gene. The CDR3 sequence is CASSAASSVNTEAFF. CDR3 bases: TGTGCCAGCAGCGCGGCAAGCTCGGTGAACACTGAAGCTTTCTTT.

The V and J genes are TRBV5-1 and TRBJ2-3; 8 bases are shared with TRBD2. The CDR3 is 18 amino acids. V was clipped by 4 bases and J by 1 base; unmatched bases: 14. Looked up from germline, CDR1 is SGHRS and CDR2 is YFSETQ. The CDR3 nucleotides are TGCGCCAGCAGCCCTAACCCCATAAGCGGGGGCCGCACAGATACGCAGTATTTT. This translates into CASSPNPISGGRTDTQYF.

The V call is TRBV3-1 (or the pseudogene TRBV3-2), the J call TRBJ2-7; D is possibly TRBD2 (6 bases). From germline, CDR1 is LGHDT and CDR2 YNNKEL (reference sequence). CDR3 length: 15 amino acids. Trimming shortened V by 7 bases and J by 1 base, and 17 bases separated the two germline ends. CDR3 sequence reads: CASTTGTGDSYEQYF. DNA of the CDR3: TGTGCCAGCACAACCGGGACTGGAGATTCCTACGAGCAGTACTTC.

The rearrangement links TRBV2 to TRBJ2-3; 9 bases align to TRBD2. The CDR3 is 14 amino acids. Germline V gene sequence: CDR1 SNHLY, CDR2 FYNNEI. The V segment lost 6 bases and the J segment 6 bases; nucleotides outside the gene matches: 7. This chain's CDR3 is CASSRDSGGDTQYF. DNA of the CDR3: TGTGCCAGCAGCCGGGACAGCGGGGGGGATACGCAGTATTTT.

CDR3 residues: CASSTTPTVSYEQYF. CDR3 bases: TGTGCCAGCAGCACCACCCCGACTGTTTCCTACGAGCAGTACTTC. The V gene is TRBV6-5, the J gene TRBJ2-7, with D hard to call. The V end was cut by 6 bases, the J end by 1 base, with 16 bases between. Germline CDR1 reads MNHEY; CDR2 reads SVGAGI. The CDR3 spans 15 residues.

The rearrangement uses TRBV7-6 and TRBJ2-5; tentatively, D is TRBD1 (5 bases). Between the trimmed V and J ends, which lost 5 bases and 4 bases, there was a span of 11 bases. Germline loops: CDR1 SGHVS, CDR2 FNYEAQ. CDR3 length equals 13 residues. CDR3 amino acids: CASSPGKGETQYF. The CDR3 bases are TGTGCCAGCAGCCCAGGGAAGGGAGAGACCCAGTACTTC.

The CDR3 loop reads CASSTQEYEQYF. In DNA, the CDR3 is TGTGCCAGCAGCACGCAAGAGTACGAGCAGTACTTC. This chain connects TRBV2 to TRBJ2-7; D remains unclear. Germline V gene sequence: CDR1 SNHLY, CDR2 FYNNEI. This CDR3 region has 12 residues. The V end was cut by 6 bases, the J end by 4 bases, with 10 bases between.

V gene TRBV27 combines with J gene TRBJ2-7; D call uncertain. Germline CDR1 reads MNHEY; CDR2 reads SMNVEV (reference sequence). The CDR3 is 14 residues long. With 6 bases removed from V and 2 bases from J, the gap between germline ends came to 14 bases. CDR3 in amino acids: CASRFHSNAYEQYF. The CDR3 DNA follows: TGTGCCAGCAGGTTTCACAGTAACGCCTACGAGCAGTACTTC.

V usage is TRBV19 and J usage is TRBJ1-1; a weak D match, TRBD1 (5 bases). The length of the CDR3 is 13 residues. The germline V gene has CDR1 LNHDA and CDR2 SQIVND (reference sequence). The ends were cut back, 5 bases at V and 4 bases at J, with 11 bases in the middle. The CDR3 DNA sequence: TGTGCCAGTAGTGCCGCCGGGGGCACTGAAGCTTTCTTT. It yields the protein CASSAAGGTEAFF.

This chain joins TRBV7-9 and TRBJ2-5, with D unclear. In germline, CDR1 is SEHNR, CDR2 FQNEAQ (reference sequence). The CDR3 is made up of 14 amino acids. V dropped 2 bases and J dropped 3 bases, with 10 bases sitting between them. CDR3 amino acids: CASSLSGWKETQYF. For the CDR3, the DNA is TGTGCCAGCAGCTTATCGGGTTGGAAAGAGACCCAGTACTTC.

The rearrangement links TRBV9 to TRBJ1-2, with 10 positions matching TRBD1. Germline-derived CDR1 and CDR2 are SGDLS and YYNGEE. V shed 2 bases and J 7 bases; nucleotides not matched to a gene: 8. This CDR3 comprises 15 residues. CDR3 DNA sequence: TGTGCCAGCAGCGTCTCGGACAGGGGGGTTGGTGGCTACACCTTC. Amino acids: CASSVSDRGVGGYTF.

V gene TRBV4-3 combines with J gene TRBJ1-2; D gene ambiguous. CDR1 is LGHNA and CDR2 is YSLEER in the germline V gene. V was shortened by 0 bases and J by 3 bases, with 11 bases between the two germline ends. This CDR3 has 15 amino acids. The CDR3 region has the DNA TGCGCCAGCAGCCAAGATGTGGGCAGGTACTATGGCTACACCTTC. This encodes CASSQDVGRYYGYTF.